Listed below are T cell receptor beta chains from one sample, sequenced in a study of OX40 agonist ivuxolimab in advanced cancers. Data came from immunoSEQ multiplex PCR; TCRdb stores just in-frame clones and leaves some out. The sample includes roughly 72,000 clones, 80% to 90% of them seen just once. The specimen was CD4+ or CD8+ T cells sorted from blood, collected in a trial of the OX40 agonist ivuxolimab. These TCRs come from an adult with an advanced solid tumor such as melanoma, head and neck, liver or kidney cancer. Both conserved end residues are part of each CDR3.

TRBV6-6	TRBJ2-2	CATIAGYTGELFF
TRBV19	TRBJ1-6	CASSITGVNNSPLHF
TRBV7-9	TRBJ2-4	CASSVGTGGMYIQYF
TRBV18	TRBJ2-2	CASSSDRAGELFF
TRBV7-9	TRBJ1-4	CASSLGTSTNEKLFF
TRBV10-3	TRBJ1-2	CAISEVGGQDYGYTF
TRBV28	TRBJ1-4	CASSENRWTGANEKLFF
TRBV5-4	TRBJ2-7	CASRTGTSGSRNEQYF
TRBV11-2	TRBJ2-2	CASSYRRERTGELFF
TRBV19	TRBJ1-2	CASSIKGDYGYTF
TRBV6-5	TRBJ2-1	CASSYVDPSYNEQFF
TRBV6-5	TRBJ1-5	CASTGSLDGNQPQHF
TRBV21-1	TRBJ2-1	CASSTTAWGSLRTSGFYNEQFF
TRBV5-8	TRBJ2-5	CASSLGLAGGQETQYF
TRBV6-1	TRBJ1-5	CASSELDSYSNQPQHF
TRBV18	TRBJ1-4	CASSPDREGEKLFF
TRBV29-1	TRBJ1-4	CSVTVQFATNEKLFF
TRBV19	TRBJ1-2	CASSICFGGKICGYTF
TRBV5-1	TRBJ2-3	CASSSSGARTDTQYF
TRBV27	TRBJ2-1	CASSAGLAGGTFYNEQFF
TRBV19	TRBJ1-3	CASRIFSGNTIYF
TRBV9	TRBJ2-7	CASSLRDTGGREQYF
TRBV2	TRBJ1-2	CASHRESNYGYTF
TRBV27	TRBJ1-1	CASNSWASLNTEAFF
TRBV9	TRBJ2-5	CASSVATTETQYF
TRBV4-2	TRBJ1-2	CASSQGGQGPNYGYTF
TRBV5-6	TRBJ1-2	CASSLVGSRDYGYTF
TRBV10-2	TRBJ2-7	CASSSSGGVTYEQYF
TRBV11-2	TRBJ1-1	CASSRGQDTEAFF
TRBV10-3	TRBJ1-5	CAISEGSPQPQHF
TRBV19	TRBJ1-1	CALVDKMNAEAFF
TRBV20-1	TRBJ2-7	CSAGTAYEQYF
TRBV18	TRBJ2-1	CASSVEGRFYNEQFF
TRBV10-3	TRBJ1-2	CAISVQTMYGYTF
TRBV19	TRBJ1-5	CASSIEGLGNQPQHF
TRBV6-5	TRBJ1-6	CASSTQGGNSPLHF
TRBV2	TRBJ2-2	CASSLYGRGGSGELFF
TRBV7-7	TRBJ2-5	CASSQLQGETQYF
TRBV7-3	TRBJ1-1	CASSIQHRGRTEAFF
TRBV28	TRBJ1-4	CASFGRLNEKLFF
TRBV11-2	TRBJ2-1	CASSSSGRWNNEQFF
TRBV7-9	TRBJ2-3	CASSLRPDTQYF
TRBV7-3	TRBJ2-7	CASRPIKERGVVYEQYF
TRBV1	TRBJ2-1	CTSSQGGRMGEQFF